This T cell receptor beta chain appears in the sequencing data of a study of shared clonotypes between healthy human individuals. Study at large: Donors had three CD4 naive, three CD4 memory, two CD8 naive and one CD8 memory plate apiece.

Per the germline V gene, CDR1 is SGHRS and CDR2 is YFSETQ. Trimming took 0 bases from V and 5 from J, leaving 5 bases between them. This CDR3 region has 13 residues. Approximately 220 ng DNA, tens of thousands of T cell genomes, went into each sorted-subset replicate PCR. The repertoire was sequenced with immunoSEQ multiplex PCR; TCRdb's copy has only in-frame clones and lacks some. The sample has 800,000 to 1,200,000 clones; approximately 80% are singletons. General study results and limits: Sequencing depth was expected to affect clonotype sharing among donors. Having only a few donors restricted how much genetic and exposure-history diversity was captured.

There are many counts of this clone. Its antigen is not identified. The same CDR3 can be traced to other DNA sequences in this sample. The receptor comes from a young man in good health. Some clones in this sample may be carry-over from other donors' samples. This chain links TRBV5-1 with TRBJ1-4; D remains ambiguous. The source material was memory CD4+ T cells from PBMCs. This sample's subset: CD45RA-negative fraction. Here the CDR3 DNA reads TGCGCCAGCAGCTTGGAGGCAAATGAAAAACTGTTTTTT. Its translation is CASSLEANEKLFF.